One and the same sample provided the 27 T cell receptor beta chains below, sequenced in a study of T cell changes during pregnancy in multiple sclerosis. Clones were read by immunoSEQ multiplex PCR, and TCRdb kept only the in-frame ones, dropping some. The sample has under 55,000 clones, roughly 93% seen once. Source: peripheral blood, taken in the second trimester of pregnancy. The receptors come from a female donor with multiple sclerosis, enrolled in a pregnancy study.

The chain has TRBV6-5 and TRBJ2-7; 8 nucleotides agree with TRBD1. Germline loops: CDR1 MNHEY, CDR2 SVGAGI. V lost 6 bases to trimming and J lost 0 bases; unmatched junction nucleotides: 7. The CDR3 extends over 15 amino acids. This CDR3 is CASRRQGSSSYEQYF. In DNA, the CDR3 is TGTGCCAGCAGGCGACAGGGGTCTAGCTCCTACGAGCAGTACTTC.

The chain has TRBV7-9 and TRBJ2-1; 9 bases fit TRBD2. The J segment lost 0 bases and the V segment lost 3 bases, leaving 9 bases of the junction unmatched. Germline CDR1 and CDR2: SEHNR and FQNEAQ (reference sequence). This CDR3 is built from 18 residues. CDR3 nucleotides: TGTGCCAGCAGCTTGGCCCTGGGTAGCGGGAGCTCCTACAATGAGCAGTTCTTC. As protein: CASSLALGSGSSYNEQFF.

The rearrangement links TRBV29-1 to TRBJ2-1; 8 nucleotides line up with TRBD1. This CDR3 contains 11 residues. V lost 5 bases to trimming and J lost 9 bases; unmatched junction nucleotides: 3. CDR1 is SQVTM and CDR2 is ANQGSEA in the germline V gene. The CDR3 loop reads CSVYTGGEQFF. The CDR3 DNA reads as TGCAGCGTTTACACAGGGGGTGAGCAGTTCTTC.

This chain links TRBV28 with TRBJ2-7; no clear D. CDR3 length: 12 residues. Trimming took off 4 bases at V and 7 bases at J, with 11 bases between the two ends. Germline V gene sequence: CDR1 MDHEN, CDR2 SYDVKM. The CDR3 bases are TGTGCCAGCAGTTCCCACCCCGAGGAGCAGTACTTC. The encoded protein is CASSSHPEEQYF.

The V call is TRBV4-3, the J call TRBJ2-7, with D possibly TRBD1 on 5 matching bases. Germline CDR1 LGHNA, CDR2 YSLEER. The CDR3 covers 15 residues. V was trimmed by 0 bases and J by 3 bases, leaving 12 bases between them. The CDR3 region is CASSQDRQRVYEQYF. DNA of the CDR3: TGCGCCAGCAGCCAAGATCGACAGAGAGTCTACGAGCAGTACTTC.

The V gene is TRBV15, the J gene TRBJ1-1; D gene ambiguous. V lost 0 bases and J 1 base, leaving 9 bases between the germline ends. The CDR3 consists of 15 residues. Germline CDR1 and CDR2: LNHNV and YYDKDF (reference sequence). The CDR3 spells CATSRDPRGNTEAFF. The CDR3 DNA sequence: TGTGCCACCAGCAGAGACCCCCGGGGGAACACTGAAGCTTTCTTT.

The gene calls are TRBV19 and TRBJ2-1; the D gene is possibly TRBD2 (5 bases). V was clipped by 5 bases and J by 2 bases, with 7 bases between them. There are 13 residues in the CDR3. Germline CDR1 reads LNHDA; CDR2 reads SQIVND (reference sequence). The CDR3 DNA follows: TGTGCCAGTAGTGAAGCGGCCTACAATGAGCAGTTCTTC. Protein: CASSEAAYNEQFF. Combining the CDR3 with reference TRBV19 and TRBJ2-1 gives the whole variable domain DGGITQSPKYLFRKEGQNVTLSCEQNLNHDAMYWYRQDPGQGLRLIYYSQIVNDFQKGDIAEGYSVSREKKESFPLTVTSAQKNPTAFYLCASSEAAYNEQFFGPGTRLTVL.

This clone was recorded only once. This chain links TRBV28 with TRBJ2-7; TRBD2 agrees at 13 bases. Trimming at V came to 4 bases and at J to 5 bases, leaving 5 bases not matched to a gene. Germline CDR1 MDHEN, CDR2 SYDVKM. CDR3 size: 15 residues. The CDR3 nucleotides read TGTGCCAGCAGTTCTGGAACTAGCGGGGGGGACGAGCAGTACTTC. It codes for CASSSGTSGGDEQYF. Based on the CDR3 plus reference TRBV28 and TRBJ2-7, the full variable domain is DVKVTQSSRYLVKRTGEKVFLECVQDMDHENMFWYRQDPGLGLRLIYFSYDVKMKEKGDIPEGYSVSREKKERFSLILESASTNQTSMYLCASSSGTSGGDEQYFGPGTRLTVT.

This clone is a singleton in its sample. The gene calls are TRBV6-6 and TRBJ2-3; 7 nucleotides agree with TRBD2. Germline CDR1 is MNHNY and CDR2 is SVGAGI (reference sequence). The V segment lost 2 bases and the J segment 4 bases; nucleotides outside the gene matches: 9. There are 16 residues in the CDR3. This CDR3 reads CASSYALSGNPDTQYF. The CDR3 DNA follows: TGTGCCAGCAGTTACGCTTTAAGCGGGAACCCAGATACGCAGTATTTT.

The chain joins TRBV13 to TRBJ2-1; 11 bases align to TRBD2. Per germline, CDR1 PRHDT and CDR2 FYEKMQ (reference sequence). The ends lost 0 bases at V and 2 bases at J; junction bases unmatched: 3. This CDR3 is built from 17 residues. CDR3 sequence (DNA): TGTGCCAGCAGCTTAGGTTTAGCGGGAGGGACCTACAATGAGCAGTTCTTC. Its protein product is CASSLGLAGGTYNEQFF.

This chain's CDR3 is CASSEPGFYTEAFF. The CDR3 DNA is TGTGCCAGCAGTGAACCGGGGTTTTACACTGAAGCTTTCTTT. The chain combines TRBV25-1 with TRBJ1-1; unclear D gene. Trimming removed 2 bases from V and 3 bases from J, with 10 bases in between. There are 14 residues in the CDR3. Germline values: CDR1 MGHDK, CDR2 SYGVNS.

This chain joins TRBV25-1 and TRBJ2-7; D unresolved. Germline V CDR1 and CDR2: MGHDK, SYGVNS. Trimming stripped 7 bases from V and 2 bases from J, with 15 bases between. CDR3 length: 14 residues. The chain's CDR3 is CASTPVGRAYEQYF. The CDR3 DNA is TGTGCCAGCACCCCAGTTGGCCGGGCCTACGAGCAGTACTTC.

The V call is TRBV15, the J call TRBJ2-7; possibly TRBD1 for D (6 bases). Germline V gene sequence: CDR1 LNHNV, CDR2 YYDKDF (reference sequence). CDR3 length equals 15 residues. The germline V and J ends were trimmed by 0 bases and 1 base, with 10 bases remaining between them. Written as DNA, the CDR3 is TGTGCCACCAGCAGAGATAGAGGACAGTCCTACGAGCAGTACTTC. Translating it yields CATSRDRGQSYEQYF. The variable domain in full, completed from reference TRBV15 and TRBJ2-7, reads DAMVIQNPRYQVTQFGKPVTLSCSQTLNHNVMYWYQQKSSQAPKLLFHYYDKDFNNEADTPDNFQSRRPNTSFCFLDIRSPGLGDTAMYLCATSRDRGQSYEQYFGPGTRLTVT.

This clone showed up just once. The CDR3 protein is CASSRGEAYEQYF. The CDR3 nucleotides read TGCGCCAGCAGTCGAGGGGAGGCCTACGAGCAGTACTTC. This rearrangement joins TRBV5-1 to TRBJ2-7; a possible D gene is TRBD2 (6 bases). The CDR3 contains 13 residues. Per the germline V gene, CDR1 is SGHRS and CDR2 is YFSETQ. Trimming cost V 5 bases and J 2 bases, with 11 bases left between them.

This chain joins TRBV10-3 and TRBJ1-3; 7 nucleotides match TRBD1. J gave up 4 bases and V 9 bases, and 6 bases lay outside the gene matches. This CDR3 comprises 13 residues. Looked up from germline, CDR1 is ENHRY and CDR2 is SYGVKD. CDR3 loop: CAIKGQLGNTIYF. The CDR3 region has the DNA TGTGCCATTAAGGGACAGCTCGGAAACACCATATATTTT.

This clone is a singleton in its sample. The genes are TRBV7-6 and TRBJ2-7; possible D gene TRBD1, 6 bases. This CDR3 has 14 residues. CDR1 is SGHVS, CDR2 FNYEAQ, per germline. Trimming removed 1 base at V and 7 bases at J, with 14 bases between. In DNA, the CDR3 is TGTGCCAGCAGCTTAGAAAGTGAAAGGGGGGAGCAGTACTTC. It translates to CASSLESERGEQYF.

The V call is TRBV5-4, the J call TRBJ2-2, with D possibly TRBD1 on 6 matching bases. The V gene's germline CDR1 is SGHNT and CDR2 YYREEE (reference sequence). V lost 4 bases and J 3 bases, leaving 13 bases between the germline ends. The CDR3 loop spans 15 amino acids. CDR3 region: CASSQDRRYTGELFF. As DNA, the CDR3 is TGTGCCAGCAGCCAGGACAGACGGTACACCGGGGAGCTGTTTTTT.

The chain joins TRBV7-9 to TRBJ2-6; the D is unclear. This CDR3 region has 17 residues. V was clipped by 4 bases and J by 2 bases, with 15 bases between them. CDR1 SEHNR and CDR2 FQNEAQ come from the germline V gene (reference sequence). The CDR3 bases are TGTGCCAGCAGCTCGACGACTTTGACGGCTGGGGCCAACGTCCTGACTTTC. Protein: CASSSTTLTAGANVLTF.

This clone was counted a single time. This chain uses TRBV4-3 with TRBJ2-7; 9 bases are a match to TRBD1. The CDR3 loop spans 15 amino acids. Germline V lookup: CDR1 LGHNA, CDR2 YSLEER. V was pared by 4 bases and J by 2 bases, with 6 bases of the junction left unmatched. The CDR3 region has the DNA TGCGCCAGCAGCCTCCATGGGACAGGGCCCTACGAGCAGTACTTC. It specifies CASSLHGTGPYEQYF.

CDR3 DNA sequence: TGTGCCAGCAGGCGGGGAGAGGGACAGTCTGCCGACGAGCAGTACTTC. This gives the protein CASRRGEGQSADEQYF. V and J are TRBV7-8 and TRBJ2-7, with a weak D call TRBD1 (7 bases). Trimming pared 6 bases from V and 5 bases from J, leaving 23 bases between. Germline CDR1 and CDR2: SGHVS and FQNEAQ. The length of the CDR3 is 16 residues.

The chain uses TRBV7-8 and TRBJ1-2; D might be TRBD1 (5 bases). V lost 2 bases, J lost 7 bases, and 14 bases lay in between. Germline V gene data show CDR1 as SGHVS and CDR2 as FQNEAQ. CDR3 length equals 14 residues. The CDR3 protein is CASSLFREGAGYTF. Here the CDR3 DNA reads TGTGCCAGCAGCTTATTCAGGGAAGGTGCTGGCTACACCTTC.

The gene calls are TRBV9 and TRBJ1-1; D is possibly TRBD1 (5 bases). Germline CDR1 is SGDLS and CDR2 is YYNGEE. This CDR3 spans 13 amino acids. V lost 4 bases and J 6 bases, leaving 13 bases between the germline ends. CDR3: CASSQTDSAEAFF. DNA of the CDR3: TGTGCCAGCAGCCAGACAGATTCCGCTGAAGCTTTCTTT. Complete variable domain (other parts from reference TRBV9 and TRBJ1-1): DSGVTQTPKHLITATGQRVTLRCSPRSGDLSVYWYQQSLDQGLQFLIQYYNGEERAKGNILERFSAQQFPDLHSELNLSSLELGDSALYFCASSQTDSAEAFFGQGTRLTVV.

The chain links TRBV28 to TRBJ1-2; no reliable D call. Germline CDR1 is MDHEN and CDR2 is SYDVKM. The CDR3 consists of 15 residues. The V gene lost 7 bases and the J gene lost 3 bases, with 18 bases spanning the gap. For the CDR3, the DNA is TGTGCCAGCACCCCCGAACCCGGGTTCGACTATGGCTACACCTTC. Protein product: CASTPEPGFDYGYTF.

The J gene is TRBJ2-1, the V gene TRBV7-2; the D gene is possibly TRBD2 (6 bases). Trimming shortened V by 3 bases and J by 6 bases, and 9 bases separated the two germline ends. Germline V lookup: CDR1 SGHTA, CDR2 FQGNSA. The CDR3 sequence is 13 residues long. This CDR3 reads CASSLTSLNEQFF. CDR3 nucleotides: TGTGCCAGCAGCTTGACTAGTCTCAATGAGCAGTTCTTC. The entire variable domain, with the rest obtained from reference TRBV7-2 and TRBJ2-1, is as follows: GAGVSQSPSNKVTEKGKDVELRCDPISGHTALYWYRQSLGQGLEFLIYFQGNSAPDKSGLPSDRFSAERTGGSVSTLTIQRTQQEDSAVYLCASSLTSLNEQFFGPGTRLTVL.

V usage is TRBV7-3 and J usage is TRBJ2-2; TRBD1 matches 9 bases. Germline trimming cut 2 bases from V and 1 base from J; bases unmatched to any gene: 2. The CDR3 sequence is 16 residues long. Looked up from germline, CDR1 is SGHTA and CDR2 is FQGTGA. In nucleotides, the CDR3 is TGTGCCAGCAGCTTACTGGGACAGGGGAACACCGGGGAGCTGTTTTTT. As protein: CASSLLGQGNTGELFF.

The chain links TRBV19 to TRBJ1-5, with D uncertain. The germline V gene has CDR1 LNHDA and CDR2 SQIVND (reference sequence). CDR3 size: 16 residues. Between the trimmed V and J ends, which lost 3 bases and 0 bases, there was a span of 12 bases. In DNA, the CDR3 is TGTGCCAGTAGTATTGGAGGATGGGGTAGCAATCAGCCCCAGCATTTT. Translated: CASSIGGWGSNQPQHF.

The CDR3 spells CASSPPTGTTYNEQFF. CDR3 DNA: TGTGCCAGCTCACCACCGACAGGGACGACCTACAATGAGCAGTTCTTC. The V gene is TRBV18, the J gene TRBJ2-1; TRBD1 aligns across 7 bases. V dropped 0 bases and J dropped 2; count of bases not matched to a gene: 4. The germline V gene encodes CDR1 KGHSH and CDR2 LQKENI. This CDR3 contains 16 residues.